Listed here is a single T cell receptor beta chain. After removal of 3 bases from V and 3 bases from J, the junction contained 4 bases not matched to a gene. The CDR3 loop spans 15 amino acids. CDR1 and CDR2 (germline): SGDLS, YYNGEE. Sequencing targeted TCR beta in blood CD8+ and CD4+ T cells. This record belongs to a study of CD8 T cells in Susac syndrome. RNA amounts of about 0.5 to 1 ug underwent reverse transcription with random hexamers. An immunoSEQ multiplex PCR amplified TCR beta CDR3 over 54 Vbeta and 13 Jbeta. A single record per CDR3 protein comes from TCRdb applying MiXCR to the immunoSEQ multiplex PCR reads. Seen here are roughly 200,000 distinct CDR3 sequences, around 96% observed once, and the top ten hold 0.085% to 0.11%.

This clonotype was obtained from a human donor in good health. Sequences were obtained from CD4+ T cells from PBMCs. The chain uses TRBV9 and TRBJ2-1; TRBD2 matches 9 bases. CDR3 residues: CASSDRLAVYNEQFF. CDR3 nucleotide sequence: TGTGCCAGCAGCGATCGACTAGCGGTCTACAATGAGCAGTTCTTC.